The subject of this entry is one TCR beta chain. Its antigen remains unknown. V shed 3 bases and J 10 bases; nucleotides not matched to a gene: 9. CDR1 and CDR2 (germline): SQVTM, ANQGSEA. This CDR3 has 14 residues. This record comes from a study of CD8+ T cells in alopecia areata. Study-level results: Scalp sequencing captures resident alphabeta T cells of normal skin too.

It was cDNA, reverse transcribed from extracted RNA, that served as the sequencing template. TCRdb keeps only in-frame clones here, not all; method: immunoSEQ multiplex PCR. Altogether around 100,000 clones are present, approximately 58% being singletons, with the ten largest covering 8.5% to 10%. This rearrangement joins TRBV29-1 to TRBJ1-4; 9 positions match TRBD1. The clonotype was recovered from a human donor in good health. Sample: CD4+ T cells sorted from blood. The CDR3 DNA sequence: TGCAGCGTTGAGGCCGGGACAGGGATGAGAAAACTGTTTTTT. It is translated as CSVEAGTGMRKLFF.